The present entry profiles one T cell receptor beta chain with its context. This specimen belongs to a study of cytomegalovirus exposure and HLA in healthy donors. The CDR3 has 14 amino acids. Germline assignment: CDR1 SGHTA and CDR2 FQGTGA. The V and J ends lost 2 bases and 5 bases respectively, with 10 bases between them. Primers included in the PCR were 60 Vbeta and 13 Jbeta primers. The repertoire was sequenced with immunoSEQ multiplex PCR; TCRdb's copy has only in-frame clones and lacks some. This sample's clone table lists roughly 120,000 clones. The sample was PBMCs. This rearrangement joins TRBV7-3 to TRBJ2-1; weak D call: TRBD2 (6 bases). The TCR sequence derives from a man aged 25-45 years in good health and CMV-seronegative. The CDR3, as DNA: TGTGCCAGCAGCTTAGGAGGGAGCCACAATGAGCAGTTCTTC. Encoded protein: CASSLGGSHNEQFF.